This TCR beta chain was identified in a study of blood T cell repertoires in COVID-19. Germline V gene data show CDR1 as SGDLS and CDR2 as YYNGEE. V was pared by 4 bases and J by 4 bases, with 9 bases of the junction left unmatched. The CDR3 totals 15 residues. This clone showed up just once. The protocol was immunoSEQ multiplex PCR, while the TCRdb copy is restricted to in-frame clones and leaves out a portion. The table records 130,000 to 150,000 clones, over 75% of them present only once. Specimen: peripheral blood. The source of this sequence is a woman aged 45-65 years with acute or convalescent COVID-19. This rearrangement joins TRBV9 to TRBJ1-2, with 8 bases matching TRBD1. As DNA, the CDR3 is TGTGCCAGCAGCCCTCACGAGGGGACAGGCTATGGCTACACCTTC. This gives the protein CASSPHEGTGYGYTF.